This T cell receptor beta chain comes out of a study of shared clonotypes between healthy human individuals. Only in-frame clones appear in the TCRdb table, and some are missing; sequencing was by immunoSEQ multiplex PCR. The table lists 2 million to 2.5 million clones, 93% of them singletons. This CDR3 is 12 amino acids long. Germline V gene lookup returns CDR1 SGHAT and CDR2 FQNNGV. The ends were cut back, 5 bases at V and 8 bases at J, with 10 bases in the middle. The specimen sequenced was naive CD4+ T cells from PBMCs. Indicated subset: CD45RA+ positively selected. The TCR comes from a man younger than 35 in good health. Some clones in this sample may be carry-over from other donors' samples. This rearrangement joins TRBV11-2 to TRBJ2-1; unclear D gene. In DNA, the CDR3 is TGTGCCAGCAGCCCAACCCGCGATGAGCAGTTCTTC. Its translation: CASSPTRDEQFF. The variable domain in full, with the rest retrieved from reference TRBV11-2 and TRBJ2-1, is EAGVAQSPRYKIIEKRQSVAFWCNPISGHATLYWYQQILGQGPKLLIQFQNNGVVDDSQLPKDRFSAERLKGVDSTLKIQPAKLEDSAVYLCASSPTRDEQFFGPGTRLTVL.